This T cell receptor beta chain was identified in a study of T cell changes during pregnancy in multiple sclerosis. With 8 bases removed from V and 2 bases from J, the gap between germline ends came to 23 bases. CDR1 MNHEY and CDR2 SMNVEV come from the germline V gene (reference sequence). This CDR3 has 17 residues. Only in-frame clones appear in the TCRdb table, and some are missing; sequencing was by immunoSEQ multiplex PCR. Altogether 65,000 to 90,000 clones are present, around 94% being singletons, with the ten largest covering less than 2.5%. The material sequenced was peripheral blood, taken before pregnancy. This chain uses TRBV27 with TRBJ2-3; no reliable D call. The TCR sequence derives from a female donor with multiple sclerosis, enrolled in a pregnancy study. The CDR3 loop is CASSVGQTHTSTDTQYF. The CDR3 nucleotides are TGTGCCAGCTCCGTGGGCCAAACCCACACGTCCACAGATACGCAGTATTTT.